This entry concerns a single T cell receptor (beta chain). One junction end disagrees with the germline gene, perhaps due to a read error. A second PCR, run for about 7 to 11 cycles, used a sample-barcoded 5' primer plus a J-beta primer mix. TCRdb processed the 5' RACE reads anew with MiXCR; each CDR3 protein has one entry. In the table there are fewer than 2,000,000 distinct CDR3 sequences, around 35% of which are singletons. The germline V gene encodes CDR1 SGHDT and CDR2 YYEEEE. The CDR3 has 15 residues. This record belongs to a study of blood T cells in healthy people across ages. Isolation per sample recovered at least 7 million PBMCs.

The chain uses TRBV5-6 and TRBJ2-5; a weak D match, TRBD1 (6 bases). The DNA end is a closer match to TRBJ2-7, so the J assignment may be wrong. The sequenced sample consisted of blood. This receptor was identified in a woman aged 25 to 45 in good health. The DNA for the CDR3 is TGTGTCAGCAGCTTGGTAGGGGGAGAAAGCTACGAGCAGTACTTC. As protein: CVSSLVGGESYEQYF.